This T cell receptor beta chain is from a study of shared clonotypes between healthy human individuals. Study-level information: Every donor yielded three CD4 naive, three CD4 memory, two CD8 naive and one CD8 memory plate. Findings of the study overall: The sole specimen, blood, was sampled, and tissue repertoires likely differ. Naive subsets typically showed greater estimated richness than memory subsets. In the sorted subsets, rarefaction showed sequencing was incomplete despite large depth.

The CDR3 loop spans 14 amino acids. Germline CDR1 reads SGHTA; CDR2 reads FQGNSA. V dropped 6 bases and J dropped 6; count of bases not matched to a gene: 7. Regarding this clone: Its antigen is currently unknown.

Produced via immunoSEQ multiplex PCR; TCRdb's table is partial and in-frame only. The sample holds 2 million to 2.5 million clones, 80% to 95% seen once. The chain has TRBV7-2 and TRBJ1-5; the match to TRBD1 covers 8 bases. The sequence was collected from a man in his late teens or twenties in good health. Some clones in this sample may be carry-over from other donors' samples. Sequenced input: naive CD4+ T cells from PBMCs. Indicated subset: CD45RA+ positively selected. The DNA for the CDR3 is TGTGCCAGCAGTCTGGACAGGGTGAGTCAGCCCCAGCATTTT. Translating gives CASSLDRVSQPQHF. Full variable domain (remainder filled in from reference TRBV7-2 and TRBJ1-5): GAGVSQSPSNKVTEKGKDVELRCDPISGHTALYWYRQSLGQGLEFLIYFQGNSAPDKSGLPSDRFSAERTGGSVSTLTIQRTQQEDSAVYLCASSLDRVSQPQHFGDGTRLSIL.